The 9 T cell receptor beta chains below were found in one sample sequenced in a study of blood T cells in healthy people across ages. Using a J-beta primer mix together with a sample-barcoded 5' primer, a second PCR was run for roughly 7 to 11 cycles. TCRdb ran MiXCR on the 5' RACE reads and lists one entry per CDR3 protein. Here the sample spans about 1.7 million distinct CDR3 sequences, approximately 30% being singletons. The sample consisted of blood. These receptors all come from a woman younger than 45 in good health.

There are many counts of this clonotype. CDR3 sequence reads: CASSPFGTEDNEQFF. As DNA, the CDR3 is TGCGCCAGCAGCCCATTTGGGACAGAAGACAATGAGCAGTTCTTC. This chain joins TRBV5-1 and TRBJ2-1, with 7 bases aligning to TRBD1. The CDR3 has 15 residues. Germline V gene lookup returns CDR1 SGHRS and CDR2 YFSETQ. V dropped 4 bases and J dropped 5; count of bases not matched to a gene: 9.

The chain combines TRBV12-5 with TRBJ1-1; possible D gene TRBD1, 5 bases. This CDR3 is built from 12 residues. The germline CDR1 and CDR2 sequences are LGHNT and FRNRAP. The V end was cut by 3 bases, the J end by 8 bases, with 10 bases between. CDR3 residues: CASGFYRGEAFF. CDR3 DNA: TGTGCTAGTGGTTTCTATCGGGGGGAAGCTTTCTTT.

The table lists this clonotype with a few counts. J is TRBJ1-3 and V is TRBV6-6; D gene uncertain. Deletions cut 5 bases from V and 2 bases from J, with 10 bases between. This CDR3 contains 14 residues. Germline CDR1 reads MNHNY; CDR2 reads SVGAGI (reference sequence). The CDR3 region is CASSQKSAGNTIYF. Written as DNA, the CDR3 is TGTGCCAGCAGTCAGAAGAGTGCTGGAAACACCATATATTTT.

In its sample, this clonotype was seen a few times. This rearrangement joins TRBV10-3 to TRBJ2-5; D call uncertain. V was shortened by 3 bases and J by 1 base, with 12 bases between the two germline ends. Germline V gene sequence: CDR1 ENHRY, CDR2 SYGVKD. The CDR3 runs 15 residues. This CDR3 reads CAISDHAKGQETQYF. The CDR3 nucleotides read TGTGCCATCAGTGACCACGCGAAGGGCCAAGAGACCCAGTACTTC.

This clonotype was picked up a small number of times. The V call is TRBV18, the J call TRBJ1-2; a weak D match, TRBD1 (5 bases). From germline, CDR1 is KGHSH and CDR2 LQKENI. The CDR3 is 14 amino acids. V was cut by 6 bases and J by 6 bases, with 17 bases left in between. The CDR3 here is CASSLSRDPDGYTF. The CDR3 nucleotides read TGTGCCAGCTCCCTCTCCCGGGACCCGGATGGCTACACCTTC.

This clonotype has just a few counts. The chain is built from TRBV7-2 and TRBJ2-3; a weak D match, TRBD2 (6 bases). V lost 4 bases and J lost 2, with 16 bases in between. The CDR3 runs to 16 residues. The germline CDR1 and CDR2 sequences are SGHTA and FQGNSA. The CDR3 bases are TGTGCCAGCAGCTCCCTGTCCGGGACTCCCACAGATACGCAGTATTTT. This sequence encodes CASSSLSGTPTDTQYF. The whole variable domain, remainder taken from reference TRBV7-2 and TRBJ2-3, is GAGVSQSPSNKVTEKGKDVELRCDPISGHTALYWYRQSLGQGLEFLIYFQGNSAPDKSGLPSDRFSAERTGGSVSTLTIQRTQQEDSAVYLCASSSLSGTPTDTQYFGPGTRLTVL.

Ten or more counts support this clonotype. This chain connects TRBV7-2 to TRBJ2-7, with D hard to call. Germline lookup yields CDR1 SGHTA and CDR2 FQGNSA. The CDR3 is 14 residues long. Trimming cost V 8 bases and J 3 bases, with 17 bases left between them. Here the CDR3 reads CASGMGDLFYEQYF. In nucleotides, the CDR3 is TGTGCCAGCGGTATGGGTGACCTTTTCTACGAGCAGTACTTC.

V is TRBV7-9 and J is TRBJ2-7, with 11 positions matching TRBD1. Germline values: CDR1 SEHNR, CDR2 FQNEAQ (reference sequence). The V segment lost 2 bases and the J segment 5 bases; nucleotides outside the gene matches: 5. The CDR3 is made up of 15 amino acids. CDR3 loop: CASSLWTGGGNEQYF. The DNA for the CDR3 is TGTGCCAGCAGCTTATGGACAGGGGGCGGCAACGAGCAGTACTTC.

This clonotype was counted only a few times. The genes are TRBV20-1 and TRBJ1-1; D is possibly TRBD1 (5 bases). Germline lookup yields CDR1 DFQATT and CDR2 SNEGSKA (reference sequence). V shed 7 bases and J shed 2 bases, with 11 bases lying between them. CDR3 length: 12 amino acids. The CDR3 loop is CSDRRRNTEAFF. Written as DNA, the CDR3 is TGCAGTGACAGGAGAAGAAACACTGAAGCTTTCTTT.